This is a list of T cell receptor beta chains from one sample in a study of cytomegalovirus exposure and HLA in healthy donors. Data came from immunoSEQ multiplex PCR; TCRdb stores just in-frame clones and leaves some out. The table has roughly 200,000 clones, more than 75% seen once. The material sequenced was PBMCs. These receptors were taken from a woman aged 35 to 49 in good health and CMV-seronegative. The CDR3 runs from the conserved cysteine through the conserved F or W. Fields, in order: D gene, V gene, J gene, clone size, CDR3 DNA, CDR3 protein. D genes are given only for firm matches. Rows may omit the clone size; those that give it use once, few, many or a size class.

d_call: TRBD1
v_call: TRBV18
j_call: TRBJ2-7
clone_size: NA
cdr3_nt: TGTGCCAGCTCACCGGTATTCGGACAGGGAATGTCCTACGAGCAGTACTTC
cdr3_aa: CASSPVFGQGMSYEQYF

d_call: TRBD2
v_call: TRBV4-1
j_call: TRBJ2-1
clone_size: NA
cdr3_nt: TGCGCCAGCAGCCAAGTGCTCCTAGCGGGAGGAGTCAATGAGCAGTTCTTC
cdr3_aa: CASSQVLLAGGVNEQFF

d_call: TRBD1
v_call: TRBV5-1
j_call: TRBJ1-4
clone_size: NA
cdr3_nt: TGCGCCACTGGGACAGGGAATAATGAAAAACTGTTTTTT
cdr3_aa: CATGTGNNEKLFF

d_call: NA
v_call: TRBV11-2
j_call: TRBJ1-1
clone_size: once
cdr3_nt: TGTGCCAGCAGCCAACCAGTGAACACTGAAGCTTTCTTT
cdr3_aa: CASSQPVNTEAFF

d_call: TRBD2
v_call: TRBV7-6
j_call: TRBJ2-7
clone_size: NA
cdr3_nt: TGTGCCAGCAGCTTAGAGACTAGCTTCGTTTCTTACGAGCAGTACTTC
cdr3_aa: CASSLETSFVSYEQYF

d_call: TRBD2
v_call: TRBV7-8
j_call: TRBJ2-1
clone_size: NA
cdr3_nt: TGTGCCAGCAGCCCCTGGACTAGCGGGAGGTCCTACAATGAGCAGTTCTTC
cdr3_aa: CASSPWTSGRSYNEQFF

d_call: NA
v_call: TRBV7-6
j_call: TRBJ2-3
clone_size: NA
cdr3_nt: TGTGCCAGCAGCTTAGACAGGGTGACAGATACGCAGTATTTT
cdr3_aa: CASSLDRVTDTQYF

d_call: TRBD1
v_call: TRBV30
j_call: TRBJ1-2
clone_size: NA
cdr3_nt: TGTGCCTGGCTCCCCCTGGGACAGGCCTTCGTCTATGGCTACACCTTC
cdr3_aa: CAWLPLGQAFVYGYTF

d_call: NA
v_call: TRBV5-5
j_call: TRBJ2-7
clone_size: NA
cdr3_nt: TGTGCCAGCAGGAAGACAGGAGAGCGGTCCTACGAGCAGTACTTC
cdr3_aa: CASRKTGERSYEQYF

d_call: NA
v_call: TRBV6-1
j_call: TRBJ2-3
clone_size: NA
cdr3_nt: TGTGCCAGCATGATCGGTTCAGGGGGCACAGATACGCAGTATTTT
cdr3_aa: CASMIGSGGTDTQYF

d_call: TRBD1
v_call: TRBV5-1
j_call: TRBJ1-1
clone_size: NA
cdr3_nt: TGCGCCAGCCAAGGGGCCGGGACAGGGTCCACTGAAGCTTTCTTT
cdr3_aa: CASQGAGTGSTEAFF

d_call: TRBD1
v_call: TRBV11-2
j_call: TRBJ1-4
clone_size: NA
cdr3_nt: TGTGCCAGCAGACCGGGACAGGTTAATGAAAAACTGTTTTTT
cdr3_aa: CASRPGQVNEKLFF

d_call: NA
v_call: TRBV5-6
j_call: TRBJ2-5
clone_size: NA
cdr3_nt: TGTGCCAGCAGCTTGGACAGGGTGGAGACCCAGTACTTC
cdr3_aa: CASSLDRVETQYF

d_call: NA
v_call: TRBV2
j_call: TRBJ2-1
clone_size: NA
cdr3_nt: TGTGCCAGCAGGACCGGGATATTAGTCAATGAGCAGTTCTTC
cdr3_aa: CASRTGILVNEQFF

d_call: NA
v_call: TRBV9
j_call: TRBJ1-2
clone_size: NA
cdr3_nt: TGTGCCAGCAGCGCCGGGGGGGAGCCTTATGGCTACACCTTC
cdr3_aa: CASSAGGEPYGYTF

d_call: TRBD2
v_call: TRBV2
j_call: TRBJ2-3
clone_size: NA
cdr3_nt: TGTGCCAGCAGGGCTAGCGGGAATGTTGGCCCAGATACGCAGTATTTT
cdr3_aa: CASRASGNVGPDTQYF